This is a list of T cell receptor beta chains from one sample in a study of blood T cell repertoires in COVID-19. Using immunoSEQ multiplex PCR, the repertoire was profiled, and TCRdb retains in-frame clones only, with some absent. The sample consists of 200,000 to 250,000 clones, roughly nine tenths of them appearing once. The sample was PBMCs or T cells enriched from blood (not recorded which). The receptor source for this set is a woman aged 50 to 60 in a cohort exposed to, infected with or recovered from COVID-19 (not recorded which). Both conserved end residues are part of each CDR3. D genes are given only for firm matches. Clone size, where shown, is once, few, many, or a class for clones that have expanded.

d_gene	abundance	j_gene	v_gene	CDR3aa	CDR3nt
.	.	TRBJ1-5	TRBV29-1	CSVPSRQNRTYSNQPQHF	TGCAGCGTTCCCTCCCGACAGAACCGTACCTATAGCAATCAGCCCCAGCATTTT
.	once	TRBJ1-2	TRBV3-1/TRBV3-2	CASSQGSDYGYTF	TGTGCCAGCAGCCAAGGTTCAGACTATGGCTACACCTTC
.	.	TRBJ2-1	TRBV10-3	CAITNLRGSSYNEQFF	TGTGCCATTACAAATCTAAGGGGTTCCTCCTACAATGAGCAGTTCTTC
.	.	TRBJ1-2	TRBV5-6	CASSLDWQPSGDYTF	TGTGCCAGCAGCTTGGATTGGCAGCCTTCAGGTGACTACACCTTC
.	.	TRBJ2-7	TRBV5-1	CASSFREPYEQYF	TGCGCCAGCAGCTTCCGTGAGCCCTACGAGCAGTACTTC
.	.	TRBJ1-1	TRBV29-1	CSVEVMQGSAFF	TGCAGCGTTGAAGTAATGCAGGGATCGGCTTTCTTT
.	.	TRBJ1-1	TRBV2	CASGPPGRTEAFF	TGTGCCAGCGGGCCTCCGGGAAGGACCGAAGCTTTCTTT
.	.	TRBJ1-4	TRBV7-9	CASSPLTGQNEKLFF	TGTGCCAGCAGCCCCTTGACCGGACAGAATGAAAAACTGTTTTTT
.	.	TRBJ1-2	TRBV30	CACGRFYGYTF	TGTGCCTGTGGACGGTTCTATGGCTACACCTTC
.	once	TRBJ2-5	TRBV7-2	CASSPESYRPQETQYF	TGTGCCAGCAGCCCAGAGAGTTACAGACCCCAAGAGACCCAGTACTTC
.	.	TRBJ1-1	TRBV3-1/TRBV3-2	CASNSNTEAFF	TGTGCCAGCAACTCCAACACTGAAGCTTTCTTT
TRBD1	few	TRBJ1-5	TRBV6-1	CASSEVPGQGQQPQHF	TGTGCCAGCAGTGAAGTACCAGGACAGGGGCAACAGCCCCAGCATTTT
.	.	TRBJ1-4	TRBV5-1	CASSLRGEGTNEKLFF	TGCGCCAGCAGCTTGCGGGGTGAAGGGACTAATGAAAAACTGTTTTTT
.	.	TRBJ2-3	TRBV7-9	CASRPDRILTDTQYF	TGTGCCAGCAGACCGGACAGAATTTTGACAGATACGCAGTATTTT
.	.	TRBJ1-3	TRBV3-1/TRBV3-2	CASSQEGTLHTIYF	TGTGCCAGCAGCCAAGAGGGGACACTACACACCATATATTTT
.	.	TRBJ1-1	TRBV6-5	CASMGWAGTEAFF	TGTGCCAGCATGGGTTGGGCGGGCACTGAAGCTTTCTTT
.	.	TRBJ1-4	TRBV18	CASSRGEGEKLFF	TGTGCCAGCTCCCGGGGTGAGGGTGAAAAACTGTTTTTT
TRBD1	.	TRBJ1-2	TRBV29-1	CSVNVGLDRAYGYTF	TGCAGCGTTAACGTCGGCCTCGACAGGGCCTATGGCTACACCTTC
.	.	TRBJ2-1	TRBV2	CASSANVYNEQFF	TGTGCCAGCAGTGCCAATGTCTACAATGAGCAGTTCTTC
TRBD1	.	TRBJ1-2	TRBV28	CASSLIAGGGYGYTF	TGTGCCAGCAGTTTAATCGCAGGGGGTGGGTATGGCTACACCTTC
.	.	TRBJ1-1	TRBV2	CASTMGTETEAFF	TGTGCCAGCACGATGGGCACAGAGACTGAAGCTTTCTTT
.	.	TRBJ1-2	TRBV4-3	CASSPVTGYGYTF	TGCGCCAGCAGCCCCGTCACCGGCTATGGCTACACCTTC
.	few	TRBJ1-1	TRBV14	CASSFMGGSTEAFF	TGTGCCAGCAGCTTTATGGGAGGGAGCACTGAAGCTTTCTTT
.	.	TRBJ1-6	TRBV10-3	CAINQQGRDSPLHF	TGTGCCATCAACCAGCAGGGGAGAGATTCACCCCTCCACTTT
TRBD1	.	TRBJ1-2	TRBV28	CASRRQGAIGYGYTF	TGTGCCAGCAGGCGACAGGGGGCTATAGGCTATGGCTACACCTTC
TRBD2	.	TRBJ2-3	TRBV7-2	CASSRDGGALGYTQYF	TGTGCCAGCAGCCGCGACGGGGGGGCTCTCGGATATACGCAGTATTTT
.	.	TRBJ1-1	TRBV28	CASSSRQDLKTEAFF	TGTGCCAGCAGTTCTCGACAGGACCTGAAGACTGAAGCTTTCTTT
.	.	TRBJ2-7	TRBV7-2	CASSLYGTSYYEQYF	TGTGCCAGCAGCTTATACGGGACAAGCTACTACGAGCAGTACTTC
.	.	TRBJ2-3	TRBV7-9	CASRLGVTTDTQYF	TGTGCCAGCAGGTTAGGGGTGACTACCGATACGCAGTATTTT
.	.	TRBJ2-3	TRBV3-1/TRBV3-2	CASSRGDTQYF	TGTGCCAGCAGCCGCGGGGATACGCAGTATTTT
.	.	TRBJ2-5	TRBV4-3	CASSQDGGGLGRTQYF	TGCGCCAGCAGCCAAGATGGAGGGGGCCTCGGGAGGACCCAGTACTTC
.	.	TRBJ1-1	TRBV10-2	CASKIRLQEGTEAFF	TGCGCCAGCAAGATCCGCCTTCAAGAGGGCACTGAAGCTTTCTTT
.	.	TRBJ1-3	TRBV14	CASSQDIAGSGNTIYF	TGTGCCAGCAGCCAAGATATAGCGGGTTCTGGAAACACCATATATTTT
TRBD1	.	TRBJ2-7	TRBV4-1	CASSQDLTGGFGYEQYF	TGCGCCAGCAGCCAAGATCTCACAGGGGGCTTCGGATACGAGCAGTACTTC
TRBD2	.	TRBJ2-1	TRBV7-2	CASSPQGGLVGDEQFF	TGTGCCAGCAGCCCTCAAGGGGGACTAGTAGGGGATGAGCAGTTCTTC
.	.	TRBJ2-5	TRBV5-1	CASSFQPQGQGETQYF	TGCGCCAGCAGCTTTCAACCGCAGGGCCAGGGAGAGACCCAGTACTTC
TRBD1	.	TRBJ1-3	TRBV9	CASSVVPGQSSIYF	TGTGCCAGCAGCGTAGTCCCGGGACAGTCTTCCATATATTTT
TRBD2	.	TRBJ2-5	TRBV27	CASSPRLAGAGETQYF	TGTGCCAGCAGTCCTAGACTAGCGGGGGCTGGGGAGACCCAGTACTTC
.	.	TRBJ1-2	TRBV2	CASSRITETQGYGYTF	TGTGCCAGCAGTCGTATAACTGAAACACAGGGTTATGGCTACACCTTC
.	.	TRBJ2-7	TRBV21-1	CASSKQETGENEQYF	TGTGCCAGCAGCAAACAAGAGACAGGGGAAAACGAGCAGTACTTC
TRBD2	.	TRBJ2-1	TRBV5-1	CASSFQTSGGIEQFF	TGCGCCAGCAGCTTCCAGACTAGCGGGGGGATTGAGCAGTTCTTC